This TCR beta chain was found in a study of blood T cell repertoires in COVID-19. Study information: Whether acute or convalescent, the COVID-19 samples came from the United States, Italy and Spain. T cells, B-cell-depleted T cells, or PBMCs provided the cDNA or gDNA that served as material.

In the original analysis: Amplified reference gene primers provided the basis for estimating nucleated cell counts. The data were produced by immunoSEQ multiplex PCR, yet TCRdb's version contains in-frame clones alone and is incomplete. V, J and clone size are those of that table, while D and trimming were read from the DNA. This table holds about 78,000 clones, around nine tenths found once. Germline loops: CDR1 SEHNR, CDR2 FQNEAQ (reference sequence). This CDR3 spans 14 amino acids. J was trimmed by 6 bases and V by 5 bases; bases with no gene match: 4. This clonotype was sampled from a man in his fifties or sixties with active or convalescent COVID-19. J is TRBJ1-6 and V is TRBV7-9; 7 nucleotides align to TRBD1. The sequenced sample consisted of peripheral blood. The CDR3 DNA follows: TGTGCCAGCAGCATACAGGGGATTAATTCACCCCTCCACTTT. Translation: CASSIQGINSPLHF.